The 30 T cell receptor beta chains in this list originate from one sample, sequenced in a study of OX40 agonist ivuxolimab in advanced cancers. Produced via immunoSEQ multiplex PCR; TCRdb's table is partial and in-frame only. This repertoire shows tens of thousands of clones, around 84% found once; its top ten account for roughly 25%. Source: CD4+ or CD8+ T cells sorted from blood, taken in a trial of the OX40 agonist ivuxolimab. These receptors all stem from an adult with an advanced solid tumor such as melanoma, head and neck, liver or kidney cancer.

In this sample, this clone turned up a few times. V gene TRBV28 combines with J gene TRBJ1-2; possible D gene TRBD1, 5 bases. The germline V gene encodes CDR1 MDHEN and CDR2 SYDVKM. The CDR3 has 14 residues. Trimming took off 0 bases at V and 3 bases at J, with 8 bases between the two ends. The CDR3 DNA follows: TGTGCCAGCAGTTTATGGGGGGGGTACTATGGCTACACCTTC. Residues: CASSLWGGYYGYTF.

V gene TRBV9 combines with J gene TRBJ2-5; D not resolved. CDR3 length: 14 residues. Trimming removed 4 bases from V and 2 bases from J, with 12 bases in between. Germline CDR1 reads SGDLS; CDR2 reads YYNGEE. For the CDR3, the DNA is TGTGCCAGCAGCCCCTCCGTCGTACAAGAGACCCAGTACTTC. Protein product: CASSPSVVQETQYF.

The genes are TRBV4-3 and TRBJ1-1; no clear D gene. The length of the CDR3 is 11 residues. V lost 1 base and J 11 bases, leaving 8 bases between the germline ends. Germline V gene lookup returns CDR1 LGHNA and CDR2 YSLEER. In DNA, the CDR3 is TGCGCCAGCAGCCAAGGGCCCGCGGCTTTCTTT. It encodes CASSQGPAAFF.

V gene TRBV5-5 combines with J gene TRBJ1-4, with unresolved D. This CDR3 is 15 amino acids long. The germline V gene has CDR1 SGHKS and CDR2 YYEKEE (reference sequence). Between the trimmed V and J ends, which lost 1 base and 3 bases, there was a span of 10 bases. This CDR3 reads CASSLRVTPNEKLFF. In nucleotides, the CDR3 is TGTGCCAGCAGCTTGAGGGTAACACCTAATGAAAAACTGTTTTTT.

This clone has a single count. Here the CDR3 DNA reads TGTGCCAGCAGTAGCCGGGACCTTTACAATGAGCAGTTCTTC. It encodes CASSSRDLYNEQFF. This sequence joins TRBV28 and TRBJ2-1, with D perhaps matching TRBD1 or TRBD2 (5 bases each). Trimming took 5 bases from V and 4 from J, leaving 12 bases between them. Germline V gene sequence: CDR1 MDHEN, CDR2 SYDVKM. This CDR3 region has 14 residues.

The chain combines TRBV5-1 with TRBJ2-7, with 7 bases aligning to TRBD1. The CDR3 consists of 14 residues. Germline CDR1 is SGHRS and CDR2 is YFSETQ. Germline trimming cut 0 bases from V and 6 bases from J; bases unmatched to any gene: 6. The CDR3 nucleotides are TGCGCCAGCAGCTTGGGAGACAGGGAAGGCGAGCAGTACTTC. Encoded protein: CASSLGDREGEQYF.

V usage is TRBV23-1 and J usage is TRBJ2-1; 8 nucleotides match TRBD1. TRBV23-1 is recorded as an ORF, its role being uncertain. The V gene end was trimmed by 10 bases and the J gene end by 0 bases; junction bases not matched to a gene: 8. The CDR3 consists of 15 residues. The CDR3 region has the DNA TGCGCCAACCGGACAGGGATATTCTCCTACAATGAGCAGTTCTTC. It is translated as CANRTGIFSYNEQFF.

There are many counts of this clone. The gene calls are TRBV19 and TRBJ1-3, with a possible D match to TRBD1 (5 bases). From germline, CDR1 is LNHDA and CDR2 SQIVND (reference sequence). V shed 7 bases and J shed 1 base, with 5 bases lying between them. The CDR3 sequence is 12 residues long. The CDR3 loop is CASNRSGNTIYF. The CDR3, as DNA: TGTGCCAGTAACAGGTCTGGAAACACCATATATTTT. Complete variable domain (other parts from reference TRBV19 and TRBJ1-3): DGGITQSPKYLFRKEGQNVTLSCEQNLNHDAMYWYRQDPGQGLRLIYYSQIVNDFQKGDIAEGYSVSREKKESFPLTVTSAQKNPTAFYLCASNRSGNTIYFGEGSWLTVV.

This chain uses TRBV6-5 with TRBJ1-2, with a weak D call TRBD1 (6 bases). CDR3 length: 14 amino acids. Germline V gene data show CDR1 as MNHEY and CDR2 as SVGAGI. V dropped 4 bases and J dropped 3 bases, with 12 bases sitting between them. The CDR3, as DNA: TGTGCCAGCAGTTCCCCCCAGGGGCACTATGGCTACACCTTC. Residues: CASSSPQGHYGYTF.

The genes are TRBV19 and TRBJ2-1, with 10 bases fitting TRBD2. The trim removed 5 bases at V and 3 bases at J, leaving 10 bases unmatched. From germline, CDR1 is LNHDA and CDR2 SQIVND (reference sequence). This CDR3 has 17 amino acids. This chain's CDR3 is CASSLTSGDIIYNEQFF. As DNA, the CDR3 is TGTGCCAGTAGTCTAACTAGCGGGGACATTATCTACAATGAGCAGTTCTTC.

The V call is TRBV5-8, the J call TRBJ1-1, with no clear D. The V and J ends lost 9 bases and 1 base respectively, with 16 bases between them. Germline V lookup: CDR1 SGHTS, CDR2 YDEGEE. The CDR3 length is 14 residues. As DNA, the CDR3 is TGTGCCACCCACCGGCTTGGAGAGAACACTGAAGCTTTCTTT. Protein: CATHRLGENTEAFF.

This clone was seen once. The chain links TRBV6-5 to TRBJ2-1, with D perhaps TRBD2 (7 bases). The CDR3 sequence is 16 residues long. Trimming removed 0 bases at V and 5 bases at J, with 14 bases between. Germline V gene data show CDR1 as MNHEY and CDR2 as SVGAGI. The CDR3 sequence is CASSYSSGGAHNEQFF. The DNA for the CDR3 is TGTGCCAGCAGTTACTCGAGTGGGGGGGCCCACAATGAGCAGTTCTTC.

V usage is TRBV28 and J usage is TRBJ2-1; TRBD2 aligns across 11 bases. The germline gives CDR1 MDHEN, CDR2 SYDVKM. J lost 5 bases, V lost 2 bases, and 2 bases had no gene match. The CDR3 is made up of 15 amino acids. CDR3 protein: CASSLVGLADNEQFF. The CDR3 DNA is TGTGCCAGCAGTTTAGTGGGACTAGCGGACAATGAGCAGTTCTTC.

The rearrangement links TRBV18 to TRBJ2-1; 10 nucleotides match TRBD2. Germline V gene lookup returns CDR1 KGHSH and CDR2 LQKENI. The CDR3 runs to 16 residues. J was trimmed by 9 bases and V by 3 bases; bases with no gene match: 11. The CDR3 loop is CASSPTVGLAYPEQFF. DNA of the CDR3: TGTGCCAGCTCACCCACTGTGGGACTAGCGTATCCTGAGCAGTTCTTC.

This chain links TRBV19 with TRBJ2-1; TRBD1 agrees at 7 bases. Germline trimming cut 2 bases from V and 4 bases from J; bases unmatched to any gene: 11. CDR1 and CDR2 from the germline V gene are LNHDA and SQIVND (reference sequence). The CDR3 loop spans 17 amino acids. The CDR3, as DNA: TGTGCCAGTAGTATAACCGGGGCAGACAGGGTTTACAATGAGCAGTTCTTC. It translates to CASSITGADRVYNEQFF.

This chain uses TRBV9 with TRBJ1-3, with 10 bases aligning to TRBD1. V lost 4 bases, J lost 8 bases, and 3 bases stayed unmatched. Germline V gene lookup returns CDR1 SGDLS and CDR2 YYNGEE. This CDR3 is 13 amino acids long. CDR3 bases: TGTGCCAGCAGCACTGGACAGGGGGACACCATATATTTT. Translating gives CASSTGQGDTIYF.

The chain joins TRBV7-3 to TRBJ1-5; no clear D gene. The germline V gene has CDR1 SGHTA and CDR2 FQGTGA. The CDR3 length is 15 residues. Trimming shortened V by 2 bases and J by 3 bases, and 11 bases separated the two germline ends. The CDR3 region has the DNA TGTGCCAGCAGCTTAGTGGAGGCTTCCAATCAGCCCCAGCATTTT. It is translated as CASSLVEASNQPQHF.

The rearrangement uses TRBV30 and TRBJ2-5; D may be TRBD2 (7 bases). Germline V gene sequence: CDR1 GTSNPN, CDR2 SVGIG (reference sequence). This CDR3 has 13 residues. The ends were cut back, 4 bases at V and 1 base at J, with 10 bases in the middle. The CDR3 nucleotides are TGTGCCTGGATGGCGGGGGCCCAAGAGACCCAGTACTTC. Amino acid sequence: CAWMAGAQETQYF. The full variable domain, rest sourced from reference TRBV30 and TRBJ2-5, is SQTIHQWPATLVQPVGSPLSLECTVEGTSNPNLYWYRQAAGRGLQLLFYSVGIGQISSEVPQNLSASRPQDRQFILSSKKLLLSDSGFYLCAWMAGAQETQYFGPGTRLLVL.

V and J are TRBV4-2 and TRBJ2-2, with a tentative D call TRBD1 (6 bases). Between the trimmed V and J ends, which lost 3 bases and 2 bases, there was a span of 16 bases. Germline CDR1 LGHNA, CDR2 YNFKEQ. The CDR3 totals 17 residues. This CDR3 is CASSQGQGFPNTGELFF. CDR3 DNA sequence: TGTGCCAGCAGCCAGGGGCAGGGGTTCCCTAACACCGGGGAGCTGTTTTTT.

J is TRBJ2-2 and V is TRBV13; a possible D gene is TRBD1 (6 bases). The V end lost 3 bases, the J end lost 6 bases, and 8 bases lay between the germline ends. Germline V gene sequence: CDR1 PRHDT, CDR2 FYEKMQ (reference sequence). CDR3 length equals 13 residues. In DNA, the CDR3 is TGTGCCAGCAGCTTCAGGGGTTCCGGGGAGCTGTTTTTT. It translates to CASSFRGSGELFF. Full variable domain (remainder filled in from reference TRBV13 and TRBJ2-2): AAGVIQSPRHLIKEKRETATLKCYPIPRHDTVYWYQQGPGQDPQFLISFYEKMQSDKGSIPDRFSAQQFSDYHSELNMSSLELGDSALYFCASSFRGSGELFFGEGSRLTVL.

For the CDR3, the DNA is TGTGCCAGCAGCTTAGTAAGCCTAGAGTACACCGGGGAGCTGTTTTTT. This translates into CASSLVSLEYTGELFF. V usage is TRBV7-6 and J usage is TRBJ2-2, with D unresolved. Trimming removed 1 base from V and 3 bases from J, with 12 bases in between. The germline V gene encodes CDR1 SGHVS and CDR2 FNYEAQ. The CDR3 is 16 residues long.

The chain carries TRBV4-3 and TRBJ1-1; maybe TRBD1 (6 bases). Per the germline V gene, CDR1 is LGHNA and CDR2 is YSLEER. Between the trimmed V and J ends, which lost 4 bases and 1 base, there was a span of 22 bases. The CDR3 sequence is 18 residues long. The CDR3 sequence: CASSLSGGGLTRNTEAFF. The DNA for the CDR3 is TGCGCCAGCAGCCTCTCCGGCGGGGGCCTAACTAGGAACACTGAAGCTTTCTTT.

CDR3: CASSLSGRAEDTQYF. CDR3 nucleotide sequence: TGTGCCAGCAGCCTTAGCGGGAGGGCCGAAGATACGCAGTATTTT. The chain combines TRBV27 with TRBJ2-3; TRBD2 matches 11 bases. The V segment lost 6 bases and the J segment 5 bases; nucleotides outside the gene matches: 7. The CDR3 extends over 15 amino acids. Germline V gene data show CDR1 as MNHEY and CDR2 as SMNVEV (reference sequence).

This rearrangement joins TRBV7-9 to TRBJ2-7; D is possibly TRBD1 (5 bases). The germline gives CDR1 SEHNR, CDR2 FQNEAQ (reference sequence). Deletions cut 1 base from V and 3 bases from J, with 10 bases between. This CDR3 has 14 residues. CDR3 sequence (DNA): TGTGCCAGCAGCTTAGGCTTCAGGGACTACGAGCAGTACTTC. Translating gives CASSLGFRDYEQYF.

V usage is TRBV7-9 and J usage is TRBJ1-3; 11 nucleotides match TRBD1. V lost 4 bases to trimming and J lost 4 bases; unmatched junction nucleotides: 9. CDR3 length: 17 residues. The germline V gene encodes CDR1 SEHNR and CDR2 FQNEAQ (reference sequence). CDR3 protein: CASSSGQGAQRGNTIYF. In DNA form, the CDR3 reads TGTGCCAGCAGCTCCGGACAGGGGGCGCAAAGAGGAAACACCATATATTTT.

The chain uses TRBV6-6 and TRBJ1-1; TRBD1 might be the D (6 bases). This CDR3 has 13 amino acids. V lost 6 bases and J lost 1, with 9 bases in between. From germline, CDR1 is MNHNY and CDR2 SVGAGI (reference sequence). The DNA for the CDR3 is TGTGCCAGCAGACAGACAGGGAACACTGAAGCTTTCTTT. As protein: CASRQTGNTEAFF.

This clone was detected once. J is TRBJ2-2 and V is TRBV7-9; 9 positions agree with TRBD2. With V trimmed by 6 bases and J by 5 bases, 7 bases remained unmatched. The CDR3 has 15 amino acids. Germline assignment: CDR1 SEHNR and CDR2 FQNEAQ (reference sequence). The chain's CDR3 is CASSSTSGFTGELFF. The DNA for the CDR3 is TGTGCCAGCAGTTCCACTAGCGGGTTTACCGGGGAGCTGTTTTTT.

The rearrangement joins TRBV4-1 to TRBJ2-7; D call uncertain. Trimming cost V 3 bases and J 0 bases, with 6 bases left between them. CDR1 is MGHRA and CDR2 is YSYEKL in the germline V gene. The CDR3 extends over 13 amino acids. CDR3 coding DNA: TGCGCCAGCAGCCAGTCTGGCTCCTACGAGCAGTACTTC. Residues: CASSQSGSYEQYF.

The chain carries TRBV27 and TRBJ2-7; a weak D match, TRBD1 (5 bases). This CDR3 region has 14 residues. Germline lookup yields CDR1 MNHEY and CDR2 SMNVEV (reference sequence). Trimming removed 2 bases from V and 1 base from J, with 9 bases in between. CDR3 sequence: CASSLATASYEQYF. CDR3 DNA sequence: TGTGCCAGCAGTTTAGCGACAGCATCCTACGAGCAGTACTTC.

The gene calls are TRBV6-1 and TRBJ2-7; D unresolved. The length of the CDR3 is 11 residues. V lost 10 bases and J lost 2, with 9 bases in between. The V gene's germline CDR1 is MNHNS and CDR2 SASEGT. The CDR3 protein is CATSWTYEQYF. The CDR3 DNA reads as TGTGCCACTAGTTGGACCTACGAGCAGTACTTC.